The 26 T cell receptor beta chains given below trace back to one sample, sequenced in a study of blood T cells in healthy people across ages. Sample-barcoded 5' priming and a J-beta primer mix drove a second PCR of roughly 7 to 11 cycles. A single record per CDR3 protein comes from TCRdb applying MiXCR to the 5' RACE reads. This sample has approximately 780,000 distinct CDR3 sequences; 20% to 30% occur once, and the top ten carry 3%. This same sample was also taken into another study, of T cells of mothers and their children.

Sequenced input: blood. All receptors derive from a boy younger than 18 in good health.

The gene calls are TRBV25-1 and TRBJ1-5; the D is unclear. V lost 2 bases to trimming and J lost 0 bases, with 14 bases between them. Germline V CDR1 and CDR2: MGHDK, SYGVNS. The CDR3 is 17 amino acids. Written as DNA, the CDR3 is TGTGCCAGCAGTGAAAGCGATTGGCTTAATAGCAATCAGCCCCAGCATTTT. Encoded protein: CASSESDWLNSNQPQHF.

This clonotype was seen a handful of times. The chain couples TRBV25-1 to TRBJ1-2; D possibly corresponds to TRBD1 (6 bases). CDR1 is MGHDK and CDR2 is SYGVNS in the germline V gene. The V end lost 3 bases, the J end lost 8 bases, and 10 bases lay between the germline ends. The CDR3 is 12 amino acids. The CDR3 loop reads CASSDYRAGYTF. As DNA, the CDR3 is TGTGCCAGCAGTGACTACAGGGCAGGCTACACCTTC.

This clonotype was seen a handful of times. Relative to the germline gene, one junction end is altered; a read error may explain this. CDR3 in DNA: TGTGCCAGCAGCTTAAAAAGCACAGATACGCAGTACTTT. This gives the protein CASSLKSTDTQYF. This chain uses TRBV7-3 with TRBJ2-3, with D hard to call. The CDR3 is made up of 13 amino acids. From germline, CDR1 is SGHTA and CDR2 FQGTGA.

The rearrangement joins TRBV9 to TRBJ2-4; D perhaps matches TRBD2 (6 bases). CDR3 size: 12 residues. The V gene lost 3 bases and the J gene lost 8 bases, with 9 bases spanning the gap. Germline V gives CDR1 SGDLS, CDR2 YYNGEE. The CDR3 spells CASSAGGDIQYF. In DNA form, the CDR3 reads TGTGCCAGCAGCGCCGGGGGTGACATTCAGTACTTC.

The CDR3 loop is CASSSGQPFYTEAFF. The CDR3 DNA sequence: TGTGCCAGCAGTTCAGGACAGCCTTTTTACACTGAAGCTTTCTTT. This chain uses TRBV27 with TRBJ1-1; D perhaps matches TRBD1 (6 bases). The CDR3 totals 15 residues. The germline V gene has CDR1 MNHEY and CDR2 SMNVEV (reference sequence). V lost 4 bases to trimming and J lost 3 bases, with 15 bases between them.

The DNA for the CDR3 is TGTGCCAGCAGTTTCCTGGGGTACGAGCAGTACTTC. Translation gives CASSFLGYEQYF. The V and J genes are TRBV12-3 or TRBV12-4 and TRBJ2-7; D unclear. This CDR3 contains 12 residues. The germline V and J ends were trimmed by 3 bases and 4 bases, with 7 bases remaining between them.

This CDR3 is CSARPRPYEQYF. The CDR3 DNA reads as TGCAGTGCCAGGCCCCGTCCCTACGAGCAGTACTTC. The chain employs TRBV20-1 and TRBJ2-7; D is uncertain. Trimming left V 6 bases short and J 2 bases short, with 11 bases between. Germline CDR1 reads DFQATT; CDR2 reads SNEGSKA (reference sequence). The CDR3 is made up of 12 amino acids.

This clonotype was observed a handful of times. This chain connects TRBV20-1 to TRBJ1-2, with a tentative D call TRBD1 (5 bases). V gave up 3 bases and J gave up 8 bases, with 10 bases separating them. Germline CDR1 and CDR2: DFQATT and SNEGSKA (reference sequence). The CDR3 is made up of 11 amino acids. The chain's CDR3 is CSARLREGYTF. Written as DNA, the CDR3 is TGCAGTGCTAGGCTCAGGGAGGGCTACACCTTC.

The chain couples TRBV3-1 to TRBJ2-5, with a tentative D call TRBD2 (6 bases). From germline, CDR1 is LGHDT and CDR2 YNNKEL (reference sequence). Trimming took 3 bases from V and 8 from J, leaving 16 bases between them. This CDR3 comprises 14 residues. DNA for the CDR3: TGTGCCAGCAGCCAGGGCGCTAGCGCCTACACCCAGTACTTC. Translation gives CASSQGASAYTQYF.

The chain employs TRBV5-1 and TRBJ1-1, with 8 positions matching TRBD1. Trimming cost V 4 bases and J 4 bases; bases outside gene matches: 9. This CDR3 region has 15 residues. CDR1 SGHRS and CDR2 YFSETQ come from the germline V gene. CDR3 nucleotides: TGCGCCAGCAGCCGCGCGACAGGGGCCGTCACTGAAGCTTTCTTT. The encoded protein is CASSRATGAVTEAFF.

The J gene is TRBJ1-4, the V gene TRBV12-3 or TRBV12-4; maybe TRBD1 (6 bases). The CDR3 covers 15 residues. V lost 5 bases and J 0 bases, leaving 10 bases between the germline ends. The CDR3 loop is CASSMTGTTNEKLFF. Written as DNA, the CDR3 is TGTGCCAGCAGTATGACAGGCACAACTAATGAAAAACTGTTTTTT.

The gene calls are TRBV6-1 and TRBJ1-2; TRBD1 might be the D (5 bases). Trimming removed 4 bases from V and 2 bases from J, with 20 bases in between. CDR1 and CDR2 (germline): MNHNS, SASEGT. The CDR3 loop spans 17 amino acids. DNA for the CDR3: TGTGCCAGCAGTGCAAATTCTCACGGACGGGGGAACTATGGCTACACCTTC. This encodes CASSANSHGRGNYGYTF.

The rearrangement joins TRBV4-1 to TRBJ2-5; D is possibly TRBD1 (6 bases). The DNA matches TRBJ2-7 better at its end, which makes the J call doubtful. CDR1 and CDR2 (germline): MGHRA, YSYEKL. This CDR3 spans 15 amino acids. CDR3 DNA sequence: TGCGCCAGCAGCCATGGACAGCCGAGCTCCTACGAGCAGTACTTC. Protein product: CASSHGQPSSYEQYF.

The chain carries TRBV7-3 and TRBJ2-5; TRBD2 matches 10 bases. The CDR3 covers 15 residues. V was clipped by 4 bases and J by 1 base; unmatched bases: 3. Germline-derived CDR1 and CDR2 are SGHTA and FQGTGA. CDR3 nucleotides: TGTGCCAGCAGCTCGACTAGCGGGCTCCAAGAGACCCAGTACTTC. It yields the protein CASSSTSGLQETQYF.

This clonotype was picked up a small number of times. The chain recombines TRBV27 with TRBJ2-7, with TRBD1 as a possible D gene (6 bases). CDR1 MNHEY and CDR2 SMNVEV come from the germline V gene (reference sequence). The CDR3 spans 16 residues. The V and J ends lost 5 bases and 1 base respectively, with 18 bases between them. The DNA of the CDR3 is TGTGCCAGCAGTCCCCCAGCCCTAGGGGGATCCTACGAGCAGTACTTC. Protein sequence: CASSPPALGGSYEQYF.

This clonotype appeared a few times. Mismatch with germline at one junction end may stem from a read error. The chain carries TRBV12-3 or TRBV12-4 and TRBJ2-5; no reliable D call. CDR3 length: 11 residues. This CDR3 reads CASSLARWLDF. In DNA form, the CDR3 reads TGTGCCAGCAGTTTAGCGCGCTGGCTAGACTTC.

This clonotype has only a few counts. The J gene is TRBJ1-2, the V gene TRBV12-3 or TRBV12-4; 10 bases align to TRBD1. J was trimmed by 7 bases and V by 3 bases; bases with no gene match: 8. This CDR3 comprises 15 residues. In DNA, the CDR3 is TGTGCCAGCAGTTTTGGGGGACAGGGGTTGGGTGGCTACACCTTC. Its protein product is CASSFGGQGLGGYTF.

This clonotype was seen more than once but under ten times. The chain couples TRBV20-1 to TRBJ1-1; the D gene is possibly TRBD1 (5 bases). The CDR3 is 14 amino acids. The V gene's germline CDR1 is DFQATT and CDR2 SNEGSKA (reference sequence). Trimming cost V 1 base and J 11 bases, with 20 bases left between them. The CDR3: CSARAGTDYRQAFF. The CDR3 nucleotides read TGCAGTGCTAGAGCTGGGACGGATTACCGGCAGGCTTTCTTT.

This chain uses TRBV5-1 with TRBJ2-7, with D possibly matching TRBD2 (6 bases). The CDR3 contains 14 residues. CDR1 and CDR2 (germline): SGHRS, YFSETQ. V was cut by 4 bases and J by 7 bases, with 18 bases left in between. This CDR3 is CASSLDTPGREQYF. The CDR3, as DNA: TGCGCCAGCAGCCTTGACACCCCTGGGAGGGAGCAGTACTTC. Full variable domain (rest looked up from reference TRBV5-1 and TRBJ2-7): KAGVTQTPRYLIKTRGQQVTLSCSPISGHRSVSWYQQTPGQGLQFLFEYFSETQRNKGNFPGRFSGRQFSNSRSEMNVSTLELGDSALYLCASSLDTPGREQYFGPGTRLTVT.

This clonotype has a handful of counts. The CDR3 reads CASSSPGQGTSREQYF. DNA for the CDR3: TGTGCCAGCAGCTCACCGGGACAGGGAACGTCTCGCGAGCAGTACTTC. The rearrangement uses TRBV7-9 and TRBJ2-1, with 9 bases fitting TRBD1. The end of the DNA aligns better with TRBJ2-7, so the J call may be wrong. The CDR3 runs to 16 residues. Germline loops: CDR1 SEHNR, CDR2 FQNEAQ (reference sequence).

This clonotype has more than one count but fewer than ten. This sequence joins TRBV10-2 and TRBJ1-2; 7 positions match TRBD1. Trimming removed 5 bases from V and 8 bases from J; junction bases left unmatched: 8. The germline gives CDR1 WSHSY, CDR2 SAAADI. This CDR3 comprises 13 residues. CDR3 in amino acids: CASSLTGSLGYTF. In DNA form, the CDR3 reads TGCGCCAGCAGTTTGACAGGGTCCCTGGGCTACACCTTC.

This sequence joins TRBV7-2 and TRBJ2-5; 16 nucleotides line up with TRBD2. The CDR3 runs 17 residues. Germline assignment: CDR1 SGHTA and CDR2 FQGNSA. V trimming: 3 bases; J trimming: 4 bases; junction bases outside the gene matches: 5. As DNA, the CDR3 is TGTGCCAGCAGCTTGGGACTAGCGGGGGGGCTCCGAGAGACCCAGTACTTC. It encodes CASSLGLAGGLRETQYF. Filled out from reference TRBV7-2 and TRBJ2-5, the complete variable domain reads GAGVSQSPSNKVTEKGKDVELRCDPISGHTALYWYRQSLGQGLEFLIYFQGNSAPDKSGLPSDRFSAERTGGSVSTLTIQRTQQEDSAVYLCASSLGLAGGLRETQYFGPGTRLLVL.

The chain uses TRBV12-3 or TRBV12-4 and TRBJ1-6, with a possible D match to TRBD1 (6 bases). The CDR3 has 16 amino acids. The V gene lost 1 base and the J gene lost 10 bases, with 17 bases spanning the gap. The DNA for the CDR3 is TGTGCCAGCAGTTTAGTTGGGGGGGCACTGGGGTCACCCCTCCACTTT. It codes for CASSLVGGALGSPLHF.

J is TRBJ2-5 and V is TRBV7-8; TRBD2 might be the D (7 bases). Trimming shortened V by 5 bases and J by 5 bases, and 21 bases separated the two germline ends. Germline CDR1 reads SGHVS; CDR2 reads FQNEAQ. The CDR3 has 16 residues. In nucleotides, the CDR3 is TGTGCCAGCAGCCCAAGGGGGGGGTCGCCCTACGAGACCCAGTACTTC. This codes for CASSPRGGSPYETQYF.

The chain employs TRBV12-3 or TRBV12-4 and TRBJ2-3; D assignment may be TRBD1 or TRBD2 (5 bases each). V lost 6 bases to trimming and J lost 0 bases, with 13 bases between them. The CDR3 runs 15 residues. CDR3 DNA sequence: TGTGCCAGCAGCTTGGGACCGCTTAGCACAGATACGCAGTATTTT. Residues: CASSLGPLSTDTQYF.

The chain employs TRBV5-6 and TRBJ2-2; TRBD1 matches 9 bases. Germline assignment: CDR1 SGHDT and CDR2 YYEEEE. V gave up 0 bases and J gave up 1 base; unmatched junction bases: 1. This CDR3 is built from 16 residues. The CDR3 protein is CASSLDRGRNTGELFF. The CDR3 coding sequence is TGTGCCAGCAGCTTGGACAGGGGGCGGAACACCGGGGAGCTGTTTTTT.